These 10 T cell receptor beta chains share one sample of origin, sequenced in a study of OX40 agonist ivuxolimab in advanced cancers. The repertoire was sequenced with immunoSEQ multiplex PCR; TCRdb's copy has only in-frame clones and lacks some. The sample contains 65,000 to 80,000 clones, around 90% of which appear only once. The source material was CD4+ or CD8+ T cells sorted from blood, sampled in a trial of the OX40 agonist ivuxolimab. These receptor sequences come from an adult with an advanced solid tumor such as melanoma, head and neck, liver or kidney cancer.

V is TRBV2 and J is TRBJ1-2; D is perhaps TRBD1 (5 bases). With 4 bases removed from V and 3 bases from J, the gap between germline ends came to 12 bases. The CDR3 runs 14 residues. The germline CDR1 and CDR2 sequences are SNHLY and FYNNEI. The DNA of the CDR3 is TGTGCCAGCAGTGCGGGGGATTTTTACTATGGCTACACCTTC. This encodes CASSAGDFYYGYTF.

V is TRBV5-1 and J is TRBJ2-1; 9 bases fit TRBD2. Looked up from germline, CDR1 is SGHRS and CDR2 is YFSETQ. V lost 4 bases, J lost 8 bases, and 13 bases stayed unmatched. The CDR3 length is 16 residues. CDR3 residues: CASSPTSGPKGDEQFF. As DNA, the CDR3 is TGCGCCAGCAGCCCGACTAGCGGTCCCAAAGGCGATGAGCAGTTCTTC. Supplemented by reference TRBV5-1 and TRBJ2-1, the full variable domain reads KAGVTQTPRYLIKTRGQQVTLSCSPISGHRSVSWYQQTPGQGLQFLFEYFSETQRNKGNFPGRFSGRQFSNSRSEMNVSTLELGDSALYLCASSPTSGPKGDEQFFGPGTRLTVL.

The chain recombines TRBV10-1 with TRBJ2-1, with TRBD1 matching 11 bases. Trimming took 3 bases from V and 8 from J; bases not matched to a gene: 6. The length of the CDR3 is 15 residues. From germline, CDR1 is WNHNN and CDR2 SYGVQD (reference sequence). The CDR3 DNA is TGCGCCAGCAGTGATGGGGGACAGGGGGTTGATGAGCAGTTCTTC. Protein sequence: CASSDGGQGVDEQFF.

V is TRBV29-1 and J is TRBJ2-3, with 7 positions matching TRBD1. Trimming cost V 4 bases and J 1 base; bases outside gene matches: 5. This CDR3 is 14 amino acids long. CDR1 and CDR2 from the germline V gene are SQVTM and ANQGSEA. The CDR3 DNA reads TGCAGCGTTGTTAGACAGGGAGGCACAGATACGCAGTATTTT. Translation: CSVVRQGGTDTQYF.

The gene calls are TRBV19 and TRBJ1-5; TRBD1 agrees at 7 bases. The germline V gene encodes CDR1 LNHDA and CDR2 SQIVND (reference sequence). The CDR3 is 14 residues long. The junction had 8 bases not matched to a gene; V was cut back by 8 bases and J by 4 bases. This CDR3 reads CASCRGWGNQPQHF. The CDR3 nucleotides are TGTGCCAGTTGCAGGGGGTGGGGGAATCAGCCCCAGCATTTT.

Only one count was recorded for this clone. The chain uses TRBV7-8 and TRBJ2-7; D perhaps matches TRBD1 (7 bases). V dropped 5 bases and J dropped 0 bases, with 17 bases sitting between them. The CDR3 sequence is 16 residues long. Germline V gene sequence: CDR1 SGHVS, CDR2 FQNEAQ. The CDR3 sequence is CASSPRGRDSSYEQYF. CDR3 nucleotides: TGTGCCAGCAGCCCAAGGGGGCGGGATAGCTCCTACGAGCAGTACTTC. Supplemented by reference TRBV7-8 and TRBJ2-7, the full variable domain reads GAGVSQSPRYKVAKRGQDVALRCDPISGHVSLFWYQQALGQGPEFLTYFQNEAQLDKSGLPSDRFFAERPEGSVSTLKIQRTQQEDSAVYLCASSPRGRDSSYEQYFGPGTRLTVT.

This clone has just one count. This chain links TRBV6-5 with TRBJ2-1; maybe TRBD1 (6 bases). This CDR3 is 12 amino acids long. Germline V gene data show CDR1 as MNHEY and CDR2 as SVGAGI. With 7 bases removed from V and 14 bases from J, the gap between germline ends came to 18 bases. Written as DNA, the CDR3 is TGTGCCAGCATCTCGTCTGGACAGATGAAGTTCTTC. Its translation is CASISSGQMKFF.

A single count supports this clone. The rearrangement links TRBV25-1 to TRBJ2-2; 9 nucleotides line up with TRBD1. The CDR3 runs to 15 residues. The J segment lost 3 bases and the V segment lost 7 bases, leaving 6 bases of the junction unmatched. The germline V gene has CDR1 MGHDK and CDR2 SYGVNS. CDR3 nucleotide sequence: TGTGCCAGCAAGGAAAGGACAGGGGACACCGGGGAGCTGTTTTTT. It is translated as CASKERTGDTGELFF.

The chain joins TRBV5-4 to TRBJ2-5, with 9 bases lining up with TRBD1. This CDR3 has 13 amino acids. In germline, CDR1 is SGHNT, CDR2 YYREEE (reference sequence). The ends lost 0 bases at V and 8 bases at J; junction bases unmatched: 2. The CDR3 coding sequence is TGTGCCAGCAGCTTGGGGGGACAGGGTACCCAGTACTTC. Translation gives CASSLGGQGTQYF.

The chain uses TRBV5-1 and TRBJ2-2; D is undetermined. V lost 0 bases, J lost 5 bases, and 14 bases lay in between. The CDR3 spans 16 residues. The V gene's germline CDR1 is SGHRS and CDR2 YFSETQ. The CDR3 region has the DNA TGCGCCAGCAGCTTGGGACGGCAGACTCAAACCGGGGAGCTGTTTTTT. Translating it yields CASSLGRQTQTGELFF.